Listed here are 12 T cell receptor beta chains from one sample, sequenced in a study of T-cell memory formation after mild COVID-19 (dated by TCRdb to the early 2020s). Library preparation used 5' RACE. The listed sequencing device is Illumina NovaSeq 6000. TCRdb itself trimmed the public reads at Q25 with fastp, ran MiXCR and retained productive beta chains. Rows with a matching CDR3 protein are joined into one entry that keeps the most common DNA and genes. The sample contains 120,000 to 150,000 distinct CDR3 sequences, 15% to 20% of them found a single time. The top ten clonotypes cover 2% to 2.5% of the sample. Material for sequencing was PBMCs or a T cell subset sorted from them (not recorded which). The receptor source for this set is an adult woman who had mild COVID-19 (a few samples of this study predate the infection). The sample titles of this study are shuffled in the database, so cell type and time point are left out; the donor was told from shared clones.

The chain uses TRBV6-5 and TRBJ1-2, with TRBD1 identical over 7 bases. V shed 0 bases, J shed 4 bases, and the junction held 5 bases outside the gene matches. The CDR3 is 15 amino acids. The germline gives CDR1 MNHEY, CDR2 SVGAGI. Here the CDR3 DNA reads TGTGCCAGCAGTTACTCAGCGGGACAGATCTATGGCTACACCTTC. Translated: CASSYSAGQIYGYTF.

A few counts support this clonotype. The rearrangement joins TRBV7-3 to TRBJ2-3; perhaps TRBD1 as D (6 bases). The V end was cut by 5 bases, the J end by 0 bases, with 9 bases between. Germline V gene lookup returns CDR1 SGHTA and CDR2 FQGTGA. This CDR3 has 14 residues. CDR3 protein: CASSIQGSTDTQYF. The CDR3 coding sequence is TGTGCCAGCAGCATACAGGGCAGCACAGATACGCAGTATTTT.

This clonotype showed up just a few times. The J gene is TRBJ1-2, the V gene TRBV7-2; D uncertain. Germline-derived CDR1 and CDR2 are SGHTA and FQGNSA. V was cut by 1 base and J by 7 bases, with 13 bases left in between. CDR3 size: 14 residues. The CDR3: CASSLDPAGGGYTF. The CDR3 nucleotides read TGTGCCAGCAGCTTAGATCCCGCTGGAGGTGGCTACACCTTC.

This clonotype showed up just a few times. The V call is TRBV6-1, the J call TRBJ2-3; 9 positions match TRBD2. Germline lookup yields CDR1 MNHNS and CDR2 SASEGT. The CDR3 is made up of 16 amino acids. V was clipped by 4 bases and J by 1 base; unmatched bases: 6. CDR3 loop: CASSAIRLAGTDTQYF. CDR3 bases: TGTGCCAGCAGTGCTATTCGACTAGCGGGCACAGATACGCAGTATTTT.

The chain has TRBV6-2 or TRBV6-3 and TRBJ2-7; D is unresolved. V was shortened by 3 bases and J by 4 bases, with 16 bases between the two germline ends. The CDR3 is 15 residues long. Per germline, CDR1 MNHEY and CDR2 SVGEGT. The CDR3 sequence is CASSYSTPNWYEQYF. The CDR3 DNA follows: TGTGCCAGCAGTTATAGTACACCGAATTGGTACGAGCAGTACTTC.

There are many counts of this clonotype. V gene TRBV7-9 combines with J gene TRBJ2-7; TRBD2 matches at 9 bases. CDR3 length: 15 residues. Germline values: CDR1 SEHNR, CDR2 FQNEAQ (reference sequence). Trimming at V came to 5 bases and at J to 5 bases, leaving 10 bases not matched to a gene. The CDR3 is CASSKALLAGNEQYF. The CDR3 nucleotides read TGTGCCAGCAGCAAAGCTCTACTAGCGGGTAACGAGCAGTACTTC.

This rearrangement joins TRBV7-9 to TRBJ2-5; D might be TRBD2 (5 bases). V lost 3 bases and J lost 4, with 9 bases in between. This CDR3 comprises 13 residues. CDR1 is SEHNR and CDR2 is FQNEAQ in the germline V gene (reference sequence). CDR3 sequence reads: CASSFLGRETQYF. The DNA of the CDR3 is TGTGCCAGCAGCTTTCTAGGGAGAGAGACCCAGTACTTC. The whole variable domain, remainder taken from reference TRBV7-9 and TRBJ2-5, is DTGVSQNPRHKITKRGQNVTFRCDPISEHNRLYWYRQTLGQGPEFLTYFQNEAQLEKSRLLSDRFSAERPKGSFSTLEIQRTEQGDSAMYLCASSFLGRETQYFGPGTRLLVL.

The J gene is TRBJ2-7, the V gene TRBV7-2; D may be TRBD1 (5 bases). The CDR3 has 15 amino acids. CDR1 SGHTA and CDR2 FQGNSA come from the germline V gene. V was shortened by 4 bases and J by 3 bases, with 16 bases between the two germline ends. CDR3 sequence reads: CASSWQGVKSYEQYF. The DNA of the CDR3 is TGTGCCAGCAGCTGGCAGGGCGTTAAAAGCTACGAGCAGTACTTC.

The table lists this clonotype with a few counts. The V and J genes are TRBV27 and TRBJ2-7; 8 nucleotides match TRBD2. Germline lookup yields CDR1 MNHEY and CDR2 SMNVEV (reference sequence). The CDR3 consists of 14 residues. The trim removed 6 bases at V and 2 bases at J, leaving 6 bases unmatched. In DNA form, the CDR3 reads TGTGCCAGCAGGGAGCGGGGGCGAACCTACGAGCAGTACTTC. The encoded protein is CASRERGRTYEQYF.

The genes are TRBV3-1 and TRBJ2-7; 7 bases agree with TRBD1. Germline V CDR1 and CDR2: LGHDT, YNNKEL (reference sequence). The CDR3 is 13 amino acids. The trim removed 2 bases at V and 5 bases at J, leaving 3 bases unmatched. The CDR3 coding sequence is TGTGCCAGCAGCCAACGGACAGGTGACGAGCAGTACTTC. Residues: CASSQRTGDEQYF.

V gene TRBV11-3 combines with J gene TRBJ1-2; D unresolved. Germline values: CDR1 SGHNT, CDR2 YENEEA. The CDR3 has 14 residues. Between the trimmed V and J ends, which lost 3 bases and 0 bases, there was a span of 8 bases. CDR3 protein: CASSLGRSNYGYTF. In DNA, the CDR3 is TGTGCCAGCAGCTTGGGCCGATCTAACTATGGCTACACCTTC. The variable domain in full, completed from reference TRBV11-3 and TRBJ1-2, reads EAGVVQSPRYKIIEKKQPVAFWCNPISGHNTLYWYLQNLGQGPELLIRYENEEAVDDSQLPKDRFSAERLKGVDSTLKIQPAELGDSAVYLCASSLGRSNYGYTFGSGTRLTVV.

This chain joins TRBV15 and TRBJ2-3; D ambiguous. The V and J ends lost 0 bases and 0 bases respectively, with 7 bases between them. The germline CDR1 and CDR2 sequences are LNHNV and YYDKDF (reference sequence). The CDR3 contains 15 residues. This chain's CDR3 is CATSRDGVSTDTQYF. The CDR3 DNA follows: TGTGCCACCAGCAGAGATGGGGTGAGCACAGATACGCAGTATTTT.